This T cell receptor beta chain was retrieved from a study of OX40 agonist ivuxolimab in advanced cancers. Some clones are missing from TCRdb's copy, which holds only in-frame ones; the method was immunoSEQ multiplex PCR. The data contain about 80,000 clones, approximately 90% of them seen just once; the ten biggest clones take up approximately 8.6%. J gave up 0 bases and V 5 bases, and 5 bases lay outside the gene matches. The germline V gene encodes CDR1 SGHAT and CDR2 FQNNGV. This CDR3 has 15 amino acids. The sequencing here drew on CD4+ or CD8+ T cells sorted from blood, taken in a trial of the OX40 agonist ivuxolimab. This rearrangement joins TRBV11-2 to TRBJ2-7; 9 nucleotides line up with TRBD2. This receptor was obtained from an adult with an advanced solid tumor such as melanoma, head and neck, liver or kidney cancer. The CDR3 here is CASSLVAGDSYEQYF. Here the CDR3 DNA reads TGTGCCAGCAGCCTGGTAGCGGGGGACTCCTACGAGCAGTACTTC.